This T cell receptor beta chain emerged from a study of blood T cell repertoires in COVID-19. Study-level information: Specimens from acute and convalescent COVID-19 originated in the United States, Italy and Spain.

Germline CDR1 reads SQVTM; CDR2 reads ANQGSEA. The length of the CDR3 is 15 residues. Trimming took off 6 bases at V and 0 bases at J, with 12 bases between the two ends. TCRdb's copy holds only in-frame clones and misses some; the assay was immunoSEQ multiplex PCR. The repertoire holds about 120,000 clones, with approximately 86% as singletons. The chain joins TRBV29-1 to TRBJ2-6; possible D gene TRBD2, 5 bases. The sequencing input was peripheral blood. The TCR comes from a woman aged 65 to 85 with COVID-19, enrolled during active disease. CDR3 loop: CSVATKISGANVLTF. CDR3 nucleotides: TGCAGCGTCGCGACTAAAATCTCTGGGGCCAACGTCCTGACTTTC.